The source of this T cell receptor (beta chain) is a study of blood T cell repertoires in COVID-19. As for the study in general: The cDNA or gDNA used as material had been derived from T cells, B-cell-depleted T cells, or PBMCs.

The CDR3 runs 12 residues. Germline CDR1 is MNHEY and CDR2 is SVGAGI. V was clipped by 6 bases and J by 6 bases, with 11 bases between them. Authors' analysis steps: Estimated nucleated cell counts came from reference gene primer amplification. Sequenced by immunoSEQ multiplex PCR; TCRdb stores in-frame clones only, minus some. For V, J and clone size, that table is used; D and trimming come from the DNA. The profile shows about 150,000 clones, under 80% of them singletons. The sequencing input was peripheral blood. The receptor was derived from a man in his 60s with acute or convalescent COVID-19. The chain joins TRBV6-5 to TRBJ1-1; D gene unclear. DNA of the CDR3: TGTGCCAGCAGCGGGAGGTTCGCTGAAGCTTTCTTT. Its translation: CASSGRFAEAFF.